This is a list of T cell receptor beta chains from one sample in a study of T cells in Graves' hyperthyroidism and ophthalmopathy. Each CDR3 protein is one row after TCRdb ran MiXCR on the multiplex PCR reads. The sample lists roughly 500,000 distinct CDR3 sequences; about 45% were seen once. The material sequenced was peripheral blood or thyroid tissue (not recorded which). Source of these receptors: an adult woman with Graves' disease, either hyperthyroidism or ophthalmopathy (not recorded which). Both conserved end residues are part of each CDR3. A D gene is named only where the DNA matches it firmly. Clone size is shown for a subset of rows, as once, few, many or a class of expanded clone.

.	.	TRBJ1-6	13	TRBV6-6	CASRWDDNLPLHF	TGTGCCAGCAGGTGGGACGACAATTTACCCCTCCACTTT
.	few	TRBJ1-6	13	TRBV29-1	CSVDQGPNSPLHF	TGCAGCGTTGACCAGGGCCCAAATTCACCCCTCCACTTT
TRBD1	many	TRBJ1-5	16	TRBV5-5	CASSDAQGVGNQPQHF	TGTGCCAGCAGCGACGCTCAGGGGGTTGGCAATCAGCCCCAGCATTTT
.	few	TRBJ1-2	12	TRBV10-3	CAISSENYGYTF	TGTGCCATCAGTTCAGAGAACTATGGCTACACCTTC
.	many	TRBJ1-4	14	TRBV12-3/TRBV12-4	CASSFGAGGEKLFF	TGTGCCAGCAGTTTCGGGGCGGGAGGAGAAAAACTGTTTTTT
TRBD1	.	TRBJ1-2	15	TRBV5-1	CASSLDSGQGYGYTF	TGCGCCAGCAGCTTGGATTCCGGACAGGGCTATGGCTACACCTTC
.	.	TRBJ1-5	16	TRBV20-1	CSARAPPGNDNQPQHF	TGCAGTGCTAGAGCTCCCCCGGGAAACGACAATCAGCCCCAGCACTTT
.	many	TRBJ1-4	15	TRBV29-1	CSVRDFGIANEKLFF	TGCAGCGTTCGCGATTTCGGTATAGCTAATGAAAAACTGTTTTTT
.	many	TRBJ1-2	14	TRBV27	CASSQTGWTYGYTF	TGTGCCAGCAGTCAAACAGGATGGACCTATGGCTACACCTTC
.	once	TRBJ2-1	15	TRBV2	CASSQGPPGLDEQFF	TGTGCCAGCAGTCAGGGACCACCGGGCTTGGATGAGCAGTTCTTC
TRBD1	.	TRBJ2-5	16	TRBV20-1	CSASPAGDRVWETQYF	TGCAGTGCTAGCCCCGCGGGGGACAGGGTTTGGGAGACCCAGTACTTC
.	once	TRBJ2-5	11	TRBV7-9	CASSPFETQYF	TGTGCCAGCAGCCCCTTTGAGACCCAGTACTTC
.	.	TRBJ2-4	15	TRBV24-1	CATSARGLRADIQYF	TGTGCCACCAGTGCCAGGGGCCTACGAGCGGACATTCAGTACTTC
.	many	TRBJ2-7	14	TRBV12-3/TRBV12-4	CASSGSASSYEQYF	TGTGCCAGCAGCGGTAGTGCCAGCTCCTACGAGCAGTACTTC
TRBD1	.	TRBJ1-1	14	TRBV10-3	CAISERTGGDKDFF	TGTGCCATCAGTGAGAGGACAGGGGGCGATAAGGATTTCTTT
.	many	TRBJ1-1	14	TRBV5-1	CASSPPVPNTEAFF	TGCGCCAGCAGCCCCCCCGTGCCGAACACTGAAGCTTTCTTT
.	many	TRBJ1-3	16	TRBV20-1	CSARDWGTGTGNTIYF	TGCAGTGCTAGAGATTGGGGCACCGGTACGGGAAACACCATATATTTT
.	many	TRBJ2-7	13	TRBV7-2	CASSSRQGSELYF	TGTGCCAGCAGCTCCCGGCAGGGCTCCGAGCTGTACTTC
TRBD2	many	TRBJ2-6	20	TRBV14	CASSRLQGLAGGPGANVLTF	TGTGCCAGCAGCCGACTACAAGGACTAGCGGGAGGTCCCGGGGCCAACGTCCTGACTTTC
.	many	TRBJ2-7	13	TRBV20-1	CSARMVGGYEQYF	TGCAGTGCTAGAATGGTCGGAGGGTACGAGCAGTACTTC
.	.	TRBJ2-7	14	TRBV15	CVTSPREEAYEQYF	TGTGTCACCAGCCCAAGGGAAGAGGCCTACGAGCAGTACTTC
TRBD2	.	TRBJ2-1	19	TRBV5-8	CASSSLKSKLAGGPDEQFF	TGTGCCAGCAGCTCCCTCAAGTCGAAACTAGCGGGAGGGCCGGATGAGCAGTTCTTC
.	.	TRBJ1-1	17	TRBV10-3	CAISEVYRVRGNTEAFF	TGTGCCATCAGTGAAGTTTACAGGGTGAGAGGAAACACTGAAGCTTTCTTT
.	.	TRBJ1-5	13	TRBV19	CASSIAGGTYEHF	TGTGCCAGTAGTATTGCGGGAGGAACCTACGAGCATTTT
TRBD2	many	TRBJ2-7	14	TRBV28	CASSLADTSGEQYF	TGTGCCAGCAGTTTAGCCGACACTAGCGGGGAGCAGTACTTC
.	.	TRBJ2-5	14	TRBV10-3	CAISKGGMMESQYF	TGTGCCATCAGCAAGGGGGGGATGATGGAGTCCCAGTACTTC
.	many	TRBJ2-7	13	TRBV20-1	CSARDLPSYEQYF	TGCAGTGCTAGAGATCTGCCATCCTACGAGCAGTACTTC
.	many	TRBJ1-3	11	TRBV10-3	CAISESDTIYF	TGTGCCATCAGTGAGTCGGACACCATATATTTT
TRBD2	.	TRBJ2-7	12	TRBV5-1	CASSGLVYEQYF	TGTGCCAGCTCCGGACTAGTCTACGAGCAGTACTTC
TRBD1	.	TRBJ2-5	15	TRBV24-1	CATSDVGTGLETQYF	TGTGCCACCAGTGATGTGGGGACAGGGTTAGAGACCCAGTACTTC
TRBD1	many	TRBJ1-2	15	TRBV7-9	CASSWRAGGPRGYTF	TGTGCCAGCAGCTGGAGGGCAGGGGGCCCTCGTGGCTACACCTTC
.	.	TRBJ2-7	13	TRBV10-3	CAISEWQNYEQYF	TGTGCCATCAGTGAGTGGCAGAACTACGAGCAGTACTTC
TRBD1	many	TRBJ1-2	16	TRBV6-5	CASSPSPGTGIYGYTF	TGTGCCAGCAGTCCTTCCCCCGGGACAGGGATCTATGGCTACACCTTC
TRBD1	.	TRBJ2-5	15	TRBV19	CASTPRGINQETQYF	TGTGCCAGTACTCCCAGGGGGATAAACCAAGAGACCCAGTACTTC
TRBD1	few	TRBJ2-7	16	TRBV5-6	CASSTWKGTGQNEQYF	TGTGCCAGCTCAACCTGGAAAGGGACAGGTCAAAACGAGCAGTACTTC